This TCR beta chain was sequenced in a study of blood T cell repertoires in COVID-19. Study in general: Some COVID-19 samples were acute and others convalescent; all came from the United States, Italy and Spain.

The CDR3 sequence is 14 residues long. In germline, CDR1 is SNHLY, CDR2 FYNNEI. Produced via immunoSEQ multiplex PCR; TCRdb's table is partial and in-frame only. This table has 450,000 or so clones, 70% to 90% appearing once. A word on this clone: The junction does not match germline at one end; this may be a read error.

The source is a man aged 18 to 29 with COVID-19, enrolled during active disease. The chain links TRBV2 to TRBJ2-6; TRBD1 is a possible D gene (5 bases). Specimen: peripheral blood. The CDR3 DNA reads TGTGCGAGCAGTGGGGCCACTGGGGCCAACGTCCTGACTTTC. Translated: CASSGATGANVLTF.